These 5 T cell receptor beta chains were all obtained from the same sample, sequenced in a study of identical twins. A single record per CDR3 protein comes from TCRdb applying MiXCR to the 5' RACE reads. The table lists under 300,000 distinct CDR3 sequences, roughly 12% of them singletons. These data are also associated with another study on yellow fever vaccine responses in identical twins.

Specimen: memory (CD45RO+) T cells sorted from blood. The source of these receptors is a woman aged 18-35 years in good health.

This clonotype was recorded at least ten times. V gene TRBV20-1 combines with J gene TRBJ2-1, with unresolved D. Trimming shortened V by 6 bases and J by 5 bases, and 17 bases separated the two germline ends. Germline V gives CDR1 DFQATT, CDR2 SNEGSKA (reference sequence). This CDR3 is built from 14 residues. The CDR3 sequence is CSAELYGGDNEQFF. The CDR3 DNA reads as TGCAGTGCCGAACTATACGGCGGAGACAATGAGCAGTTCTTC.

The chain joins TRBV3-1 to TRBJ2-2; D remains unclear. Germline values: CDR1 LGHDT, CDR2 YNNKEL (reference sequence). Trimming pared 5 bases from V and 0 bases from J, leaving 10 bases between. CDR3 length: 15 amino acids. CDR3 sequence: CASSSAEANTGELFF. CDR3 bases: TGTGCCAGCAGCAGCGCCGAGGCGAACACCGGGGAGCTGTTTTTT.

A few counts support this clonotype. The chain carries TRBV7-9 and TRBJ2-7; D is possibly TRBD1 (6 bases). The germline gives CDR1 SEHNR, CDR2 FQNEAQ (reference sequence). This CDR3 has 14 amino acids. V was cut by 3 bases and J by 3 bases, with 12 bases left in between. The CDR3 loop is CASSFRLDSYEQYF. The CDR3 bases are TGTGCCAGCAGCTTTCGGTTGGACAGCTACGAGCAGTACTTC.

The gene calls are TRBV11-3 and TRBJ2-5; 12 nucleotides match TRBD2. The CDR3 has 17 residues. The germline gives CDR1 SGHNT, CDR2 YENEEA. Losses at the gene ends were 6 bases for V and 0 bases for J; bases not matched to a gene: 8. The CDR3 here is CASSKGLAGKYQETQYF. In DNA form, the CDR3 reads TGTGCCAGCAGTAAAGGACTAGCGGGGAAGTACCAAGAGACCCAGTACTTC.

This clonotype was observed many times. The CDR3 is CASSPRVAKQYF. The CDR3, as DNA: TGTGCCAGCAGCCCGAGGGTAGCGAAGCAGTACTTC. The chain combines TRBV7-2 with TRBJ2-7, with D perhaps TRBD2 (5 bases). The germline V gene encodes CDR1 SGHTA and CDR2 FQGNSA. CDR3 length: 12 amino acids. The ends were cut back, 5 bases at V and 8 bases at J, with 13 bases in the middle.